The T cell receptor beta chain under discussion was sequenced for a study of blood T cells in healthy people across ages. This clonotype was detected a few times. Combining a sample-barcoded 5' primer with a J-beta primer mix, a second PCR ran for roughly 7 to 12 cycles. TCRdb recomputed calls from the 5' RACE reads with MiXCR, one row per CDR3 protein. There are 1.5 million to 2 million distinct CDR3 sequences in the sample; about 35% occur only once, and around 11% lies in the top ten. The CDR3 is made up of 15 amino acids. V lost 3 bases and J lost 6, with 17 bases in between. Germline lookup yields CDR1 MGHRA and CDR2 YSYEKL.

The source of this sequence is a woman aged 25-40 years in good health. The sequenced material came from blood. This chain joins TRBV4-1 and TRBJ2-5; D possibly corresponds to TRBD2 (6 bases). This chain's CDR3 is CASSQGLVDIKTQYF. The DNA for the CDR3 is TGCGCCAGCAGCCAGGGACTTGTTGACATAAAGACCCAGTACTTC.